The text below deals with one T cell receptor beta chain. Given a much more abundant clone one base away, this may be a read error. These data originate in a study of regulatory T cells in long-lasting Graves disease. Looked up from germline, CDR1 is SGHNT and CDR2 is YENEEA. This CDR3 is built from 15 residues. Relying on iRepertoire HTBI primers and Arm-PCR of CDR3 regions, the team built TCR beta libraries. TCRdb called the multiplex PCR reads again in MiXCR, with one record for every CDR3 protein. The table has over 200,000 distinct CDR3 sequences, 18% seen once. The time point: newly diagnosed GD, antithyroid drugs for less than 3 months. PBMC-extracted RNA yielded the TCR library.

The receptor comes from a female donor with Graves disease. Material: peripheral blood mononuclear cells (PBMCs), obtained at new diagnosis, from a patient treated with antithyroid drugs. The rearrangement joins TRBV11-3 to TRBJ2-1; D is uncertain. CDR3 protein: CTSSLTHLSYNEQFF. The DNA of the CDR3 is TGTACCAGCAGCTTGACCCACCTATCCTACAATGAGCAGTTCTTC.